This TCR beta chain originates from a study of cytomegalovirus exposure and HLA in healthy donors. General study points: Information on immune exposure was restricted to one variable (CMV serostatus). Apparent HLA restriction characterized most CMV-associated TCR beta chains in a later analysis.

Vbeta (60) and Jbeta (13) primers were used in the PCR. This table comes from immunoSEQ multiplex PCR, and its TCRdb copy is limited to in-frame clones, with some not included. The table lists 100,000 to 150,000 clones, roughly four fifths of them singletons. Donors likely had unrecorded immune exposures despite being nominally healthy when sampled. Points on this clone: Its antigen is still unknown.

This receptor was taken from a woman in her sixties in good health and CMV-seropositive. Specimen: PBMCs.

The CDR3 DNA reads as TGTGCCAGCCGGGCCCCCGGGACACGGAACACTGAAGCTTTCTTT. This codes for CASRAPGTRNTEAFF. This chain joins TRBV18 and TRBJ1-1; the D gene is possibly TRBD1 (6 bases). The CDR3 extends over 15 amino acids. Germline V lookup: CDR1 KGHSH, CDR2 LQKENI. Between the trimmed V and J ends, which lost 8 bases and 1 base, there was a span of 17 bases.